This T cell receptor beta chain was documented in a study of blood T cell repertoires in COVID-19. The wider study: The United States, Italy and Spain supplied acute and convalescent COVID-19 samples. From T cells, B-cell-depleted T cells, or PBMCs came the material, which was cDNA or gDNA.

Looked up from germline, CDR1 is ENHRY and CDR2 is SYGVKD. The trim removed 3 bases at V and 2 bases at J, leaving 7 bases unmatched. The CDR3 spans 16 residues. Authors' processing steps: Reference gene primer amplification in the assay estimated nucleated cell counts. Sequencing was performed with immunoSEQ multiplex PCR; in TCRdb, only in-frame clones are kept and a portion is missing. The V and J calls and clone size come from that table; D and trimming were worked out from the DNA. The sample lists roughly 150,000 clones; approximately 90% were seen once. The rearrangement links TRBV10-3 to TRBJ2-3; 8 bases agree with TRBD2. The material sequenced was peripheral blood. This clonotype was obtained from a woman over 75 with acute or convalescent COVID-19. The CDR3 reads CAISDPGGDHTDTQYF. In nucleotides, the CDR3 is TGTGCCATCAGTGATCCCGGGGGGGACCACACAGATACGCAGTATTTT.